This T cell receptor (beta chain) was profiled in a study of cytomegalovirus exposure and HLA in healthy donors. Notes on the study in general: The study flagged some 170 TCR beta chains as cytomegalovirus-associated. While the bulk of TCR sequences proved rare, some public TCRs turned up in many donors.

Germline V gives CDR1 LGHNT, CDR2 FRNRAP. The CDR3 length is 16 residues. The ends lost 5 bases at V and 1 base at J; junction bases unmatched: 9. The repertoire was sequenced with immunoSEQ multiplex PCR; TCRdb's copy has only in-frame clones and lacks some. The top ten clones hold about 2.2% of a sample with around 130,000 clones, more than 75% of them seen once. In regard to this clone: Antigen unknown.

This sequence was found in a woman aged 30 to 39 in good health and CMV-seronegative. Sequenced input: PBMCs. The chain links TRBV12-5 to TRBJ1-1; 8 bases agree with TRBD1. The chain's CDR3 is CASGPRTGPQNTEAFF. CDR3 DNA sequence: TGTGCTAGTGGTCCTCGGACAGGGCCTCAGAACACTGAAGCTTTCTTT.